What follows describes a single T cell receptor (beta chain). Its antigen remains unidentified. No clone much larger than this one lies a single base away; base qualities are absent. CDR3 length: 17 amino acids, cysteine to phenylalanine. Just CDR3 DNA is preserved here, 51 bases in frame from base 1. The germline V and J ends show losses of 5 bases and 2 bases respectively, and no gene match explains 6 bases of the junction. Every donor in the study was a healthy Caucasian. The twin cohort consisted of three pairs of female monozygotic twins, all aged about 18 to 29 years. RNA for TCR libraries was isolated from peripheral blood mononuclear cells. The record originates from a study of identical twins listed by TCRdb under 2016. Notes on the research overall: TCR alpha and beta repertoires from monozygotic twins, unrelated adults of various ages and cord blood were deep-sequenced to test whether fetal clonotypes persist. To rule out contamination, the twin experiments were replicated at different times with different library preparation protocols. On the study overall, not on this receptor specifically: The excess sharing between twins in beta out-of-frame sequences was weaker because fewer shared sequences reduced the signal-to-noise ratio. Because the same donors could not be followed over many years, the conclusions depended on cross-sectional statistical analysis. Abundant cord blood beta clonotypes had fewer insertions, young adult naive repertoires showed a similar but weaker trend, and memory repertoires showed no such trend. Out-of-frame TCR alpha sharing in monozygotic twins was systematically underestimated by recombination models, whereas sharing between unrelated individuals was in agreement with the recombination models. Compared with coincidental sharing between unrelated individuals, out-of-frame TCR alpha sequences shared between twins showed an excess of sequences with low generation probability. Zero-insertion analyses could be partly confounded by invariant T cells such as MAIT and iNKT, although diverse VJ usage argued against such confounding for most clonotypes.

Libraries were made using 5' RACE. For sequencing, an Illumina HiSeq 2000 was employed. Template switching added a universal primer binding site, and the final cDNA carried a unique molecular identifier that allowed TCR cDNA molecules to be counted accurately. Specific primers in the conserved constant-segment region were used to synthesize first-strand cDNA for the TCR alpha and beta chains. To control for contamination, every cDNA library carried two barcodes: a SMART-Mk sample barcode plus Illumina barcodes. TruSeq adapter sequences, together with Illumina sample barcodes, were added in two successive PCR steps. The Illumina HiSeq platform was used with custom primers to sequence TCR alpha and beta cDNA libraries. In the original analysis: Raw reads were processed with MiGEC to extract unique molecular identifiers, and MiXCR was used to determine CDR3 positions. For each individual, recombination models were inferred using an EM algorithm with the repgenHMM and IGoR tools. The tcR package in R was used for shared clonotype analysis, with sharing normalized by the product of cloneset sizes. To study raw recombination free of thymic and clonal selection effects, out-of-frame nonproductive sequences were analyzed. TCRdb trimmed the raw reads at Q25, called clones with MiXCR and kept productive beta chains. One record per CDR3 amino acid sequence lists the most common genes and DNA. Clone size and V and J calls follow TCRdb, not the original study. This sample comprises approximately 700,000 distinct CDR3 sequences, 15% to 20% of them detected only once. The top ten clonotypes cover over 10% of the sample.

The sample also formed part of further work on T cells expressing NK-cell markers. As noted in the second study: Three sorted T-cell subsets (CD3+CD56+NKG2C+, CD3+CD56+NKG2C- and CD3+CD56-NKG2C+) from about 8 donors had their TCR beta-chain repertoires profiled. Among the eight sequenced donors, only one was HCMV-seronegative, while the other seven were HCMV-seropositive. In several experiments an anti-gammadeltaTCR antibody was added to restrict sorting to alphabetaTCR-expressing T cells. For several donors, the dominant CD3+CD56+NKG2C+ clonotypes were among the top 10 CD8+ clonotypes and accounted for roughly 1.0-8% of CD8+ T cells. Those dominant clonotypes were again the most abundant among CD3+CD56-NKG2C+ cells in several donors, at about 25-60.1%. It remained unclear whether the expanded NKG2C-expressing T cell clones were specific for HCMV antigens. All eight donors whose samples were sequenced were randomly selected healthy volunteers, three of them men and five women. To determine HCMV serostatus, a commercial ELISA kit was used to detect HCMV-specific IgG in serum. For six donors, bulk peripheral blood T-cell repertoires were additionally sequenced from unsorted PBMC. MIGEC was used to demultiplex reads and group reads by UMI, and MiTCR was used to assemble and quantify clonotypes. To exclude erroneous sequences, only TCR cDNA sequences supported by at least two reads were retained. Downstream repertoire analysis used the tcR package, and clonotypes were matched across fractions by CDR3 nucleotide sequence plus V segment. VDJmatch was used to annotate antigen specificity against VDJdb, with one amino acid substitution allowed in CDR3.

The sequence joins TRBV12-3 or TRBV12-4 to TRBJ2-5, with 15 junctional bases fitting TRBD2. What was sequenced was PBMCs. The source is a woman under 30 in good health. CDR3 reads: CASSRGLAGGPQETQYF. The base sequence is TGTGCCAGCAGTCGGGGACTAGCGGGGGGACCACAAGAGACCCAGTACTTC.